This T cell receptor (beta chain) was captured in a study of blood T cell repertoires in COVID-19. Across the whole study: Sample material is recorded as cDNA or gDNA derived from T cells, B-cell-depleted T cells, or PBMCs.

Authors' data handling: Nucleated cell counts were estimated from reference gene primer amplification. Produced via immunoSEQ multiplex PCR; TCRdb's table is partial and in-frame only. D and trimming come from the DNA, and the V and J calls and clone size come from that table. The sample records roughly 120,000 clones, over 65% being singletons. Germline V CDR1 and CDR2: SQVTM, ANQGSEA. The CDR3 runs 13 residues. The trim removed 7 bases at V and 2 bases at J, leaving 5 bases unmatched. This rearrangement joins TRBV29-1 to TRBJ2-4, with 7 bases lining up with TRBD1. What was sequenced was peripheral blood. The clonotype comes from a man in his 70s with acute or convalescent COVID-19. The chain's CDR3 is CSAQQGSKNIQYF. The CDR3 nucleotides are TGCAGCGCCCAACAGGGGTCCAAAAACATTCAGTACTTC.